This TCR beta chain was identified in a study of cytomegalovirus exposure and HLA in healthy donors. Turning to the study itself: A previous analysis identified 100 million or so unique TCR beta sequences derived from 180 million or so T cells. Whole-study findings and limits: TRBV6-2, TRBV6-3 and other indistinguishable V segments were excluded. Upon later analysis, TCR association rates were observed to vary by HLA locus, being highest for DRB1 and lowest for HLA-C.

There are a few counts of this clone. Its target is unknown. The study ran its PCR with 60 Vbeta and 13 Jbeta primers. Repertoires were generated with immunoSEQ multiplex PCR, while TCRdb's copy carries only in-frame clones and drops some. In the table there are 120,000 to 150,000 clones, around 80% of which are singletons. The length of the CDR3 is 15 residues. The trim removed 2 bases at V and 4 bases at J, leaving 3 bases unmatched. Looked up from germline, CDR1 is SGHDT and CDR2 is YYEEEE. Sequenced: PBMCs. This clonotype originated in a man aged 18 to 30 in good health and CMV-seropositive. The genes are TRBV5-6 and TRBJ2-1; the match to TRBD2 covers 10 bases. CDR3 coding DNA: TGTGCCAGCAGCTTACTAGCGGGATTATACAATGAGCAGTTCTTC. It is translated as CASSLLAGLYNEQFF. The full variable domain, its missing parts supplied by reference TRBV5-6 and TRBJ2-1, is DAGVTQSPTHLIKTRGQQVTLRCSPKSGHDTVSWYQQALGQGPQFIFQYYEEEERQRGNFPDRFSGHQFPNYSSELNVNALLLGDSALYLCASSLLAGLYNEQFFGPGTRLTVL.